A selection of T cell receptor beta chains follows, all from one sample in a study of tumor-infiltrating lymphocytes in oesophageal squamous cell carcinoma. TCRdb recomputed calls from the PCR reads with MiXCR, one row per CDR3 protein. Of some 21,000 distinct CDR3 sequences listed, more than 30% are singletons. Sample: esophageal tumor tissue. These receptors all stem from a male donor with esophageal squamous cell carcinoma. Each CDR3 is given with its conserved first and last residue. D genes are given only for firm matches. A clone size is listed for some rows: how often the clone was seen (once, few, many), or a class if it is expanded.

CDR3aa: CASSLAQETQYF; CDR3nt: TGTGCCAGCAGCTTAGCACAAGAGACCCAGTACTTC; v_gene: TRBV11-1; j_gene: TRBJ2-5; abundance: many; d_gene: NA
CDR3aa: CASSLSAYQPQHF; CDR3nt: TGTGCCAGCAGTTTATCAGCTTATCAGCCCCAGCATTTT; v_gene: TRBV28; j_gene: TRBJ1-5; abundance: many; d_gene: NA
CDR3aa: CASRRGMGTDTQYF; CDR3nt: TGCGCCAGCAGGAGAGGGATGGGCACAGATACGCAGTATTTT; v_gene: TRBV10-2; j_gene: TRBJ2-3; abundance: many; d_gene: NA
CDR3aa: CASSATVNEQYF; CDR3nt: TGTGCCAGCAGCGCCACGGTCAACGAGCAGTACTTC; v_gene: TRBV7-8; j_gene: TRBJ2-7; abundance: medium-sized; d_gene: NA
CDR3aa: CASSDGVFYNEQFF; CDR3nt: TGCGCCAGCAGTGACGGGGTCTTCTACAATGAGCAGTTCTTC; v_gene: TRBV10-1; j_gene: TRBJ2-1; abundance: many; d_gene: NA
CDR3aa: CASPKGQGGGYTF; CDR3nt: TGTGCCAGTCCTAAGGGACAGGGAGGAGGCTACACCTTC; v_gene: TRBV2; j_gene: TRBJ1-2; abundance: medium-sized; d_gene: TRBD1
CDR3aa: CASSLLAESYEQYF; CDR3nt: TGCGCCAGCAGCTTGTTGGCAGAGAGCTACGAGCAGTACTTC; v_gene: TRBV5-1; j_gene: TRBJ2-7; abundance: many; d_gene: NA
CDR3aa: CASSIGGRETQYF; CDR3nt: TGTGCCAGCAGTATTGGGGGACGAGAGACCCAGTACTTC; v_gene: TRBV28; j_gene: TRBJ2-5; abundance: many; d_gene: NA
CDR3aa: CASSESSGTGELFF; CDR3nt: TGTGCCAGCAGTGAATCGTCCGGTACGGGGGAGCTGTTTTTT; v_gene: TRBV6-1; j_gene: TRBJ2-2; abundance: many; d_gene: NA
CDR3aa: CASSLGDRFQETQYF; CDR3nt: TGTGCCAGCAGCTTAGGGGACAGGTTCCAAGAGACCCAGTACTTC; v_gene: TRBV11-2; j_gene: TRBJ2-5; abundance: many; d_gene: TRBD1
CDR3aa: CASSPTLGGTSGTETQYF; CDR3nt: TGTGCCAGCAGCCCCACCCTGGGGGGGACTAGCGGGACGGAGACCCAGTACTTC; v_gene: TRBV7-9; j_gene: TRBJ2-5; abundance: NA; d_gene: TRBD2
CDR3aa: CASSPRQGDNSPLHF; CDR3nt: TGTGCCAGCAGTCCCAGACAGGGGGATAATTCACCCCTCCACTTT; v_gene: TRBV12-3/TRBV12-4; j_gene: TRBJ1-6; abundance: NA; d_gene: TRBD1
CDR3aa: CASSTQNTGELFF; CDR3nt: TGTGCCAGCAGCACTCAAAACACCGGGGAGCTGTTTTTT; v_gene: TRBV7-2; j_gene: TRBJ2-2; abundance: medium-sized; d_gene: NA
CDR3aa: CASSASLAGYSYNEQFF; CDR3nt: TGCGCCAGCAGCGCCAGTTTAGCGGGATACTCCTACAATGAGCAGTTCTTC; v_gene: TRBV5-1; j_gene: TRBJ2-1; abundance: many; d_gene: TRBD2
CDR3aa: CASSPRIAENTGELFF; CDR3nt: TGTGCCAGCAGTCCGCGAATAGCGGAAAACACCGGGGAGCTGTTTTTT; v_gene: TRBV28; j_gene: TRBJ2-2; abundance: NA; d_gene: NA
CDR3aa: CASSKDGKTTFF; CDR3nt: TGCGCCAGCAGTAAAGACGGGAAAACGACTTTCTTT; v_gene: TRBV10-1; j_gene: TRBJ1-1; abundance: many; d_gene: NA
CDR3aa: CATSEGRARDTQYF; CDR3nt: TGTGCCACCAGTGAGGGCCGGGCCCGCGATACGCAGTATTTT; v_gene: TRBV24-1; j_gene: TRBJ2-3; abundance: NA; d_gene: NA
CDR3aa: CASSPYAGTGSYEQYF; CDR3nt: TGTGCCAGCAGTCCCTATGCCGGGACAGGGAGCTACGAGCAGTACTTC; v_gene: TRBV28; j_gene: TRBJ2-7; abundance: many; d_gene: TRBD1
CDR3aa: CATSRGEDTQYF; CDR3nt: TGTGCCACCAGCAGAGGAGAAGATACGCAGTATTTT; v_gene: TRBV15; j_gene: TRBJ2-3; abundance: medium-sized; d_gene: NA
CDR3aa: CASSLLIWGPGNQPQHF; CDR3nt: TGTGCCAGCAGCTTATTAATCTGGGGGCCCGGCAATCAGCCCCAGCATTTT; v_gene: TRBV7-8; j_gene: TRBJ1-5; abundance: many; d_gene: NA
CDR3aa: CASSFRAGGREQYF; CDR3nt: TGTGCCAGCAGTTTTAGAGCGGGGGGGCGCGAGCAGTACTTC; v_gene: TRBV27; j_gene: TRBJ2-7; abundance: many; d_gene: TRBD2
CDR3aa: CASSLYRTGAYEQYF; CDR3nt: TGTGCCAGCAGTTTATATCGGACAGGGGCCTACGAGCAGTACTTC; v_gene: TRBV28; j_gene: TRBJ2-7; abundance: many; d_gene: TRBD1
CDR3aa: CASSSGAGEAFF; CDR3nt: TGCGCCAGCAGCTCTGGGGCTGGTGAAGCTTTCTTT; v_gene: TRBV5-1; j_gene: TRBJ1-1; abundance: many; d_gene: NA
CDR3aa: CASSFSGPPGNTIYF; CDR3nt: TGTGCCAGCAGCTTCTCAGGGCCGCCTGGAAACACCATATATTTT; v_gene: TRBV7-3; j_gene: TRBJ1-3; abundance: many; d_gene: NA
CDR3aa: CASSELSVNSPLHF; CDR3nt: TGTGCCAGCAGTGAACTTTCGGTCAATTCACCCCTCCACTTT; v_gene: TRBV6-1; j_gene: TRBJ1-6; abundance: medium-sized; d_gene: NA
CDR3aa: CASSLSGGNTEQYF; CDR3nt: TGTGCCAGCAGCCTTAGCGGGGGGAATACTGAGCAGTACTTC; v_gene: TRBV6-1; j_gene: TRBJ2-7; abundance: many; d_gene: TRBD2
CDR3aa: CASSLGSSPETQYF; CDR3nt: TGTGCTAGCAGCTTAGGCTCTAGCCCAGAGACCCAGTACTTC; v_gene: TRBV7-6; j_gene: TRBJ2-5; abundance: NA; d_gene: NA
CDR3aa: CASSGGYEIEQYF; CDR3nt: TGTGCCAGCAGTGGGGGGTACGAGATCGAGCAGTACTTC; v_gene: TRBV6-1; j_gene: TRBJ2-7; abundance: NA; d_gene: NA
CDR3aa: CASSLKGDVDTQYF; CDR3nt: TGTGCCAGCAGCCTAAAGGGGGATGTGGATACGCAGTATTTT; v_gene: TRBV6-1; j_gene: TRBJ2-3; abundance: many; d_gene: NA
CDR3aa: CASSLTYGTGFPTEQYF; CDR3nt: TGTGCCAGCAGTCTTACCTACGGGACAGGGTTTCCTACCGAGCAGTACTTC; v_gene: TRBV12-3/TRBV12-4; j_gene: TRBJ2-7; abundance: many; d_gene: TRBD1
CDR3aa: CASSQDSGKETQYF; CDR3nt: TGTGCCAGCAGCCAAGATTCCGGCAAAGAGACCCAGTACTTC; v_gene: TRBV4-2; j_gene: TRBJ2-5; abundance: many; d_gene: NA
CDR3aa: CASSLVAGDVDTQYF; CDR3nt: TGCGCCAGCAGCTTAGTAGCGGGGGATGTGGATACGCAGTATTTT; v_gene: TRBV5-1; j_gene: TRBJ2-3; abundance: many; d_gene: TRBD2
CDR3aa: CASSGSWNEQYF; CDR3nt: TGTGCCAGCAGCGGGAGTTGGAACGAGCAGTACTTC; v_gene: TRBV2; j_gene: TRBJ2-7; abundance: NA; d_gene: NA
CDR3aa: CASSDSTGGSYNEQFF; CDR3nt: TGTGCCAGCAGTGACTCGACAGGGGGGTCCTACAATGAGCAGTTCTTC; v_gene: TRBV6-4; j_gene: TRBJ2-1; abundance: NA; d_gene: TRBD1
CDR3aa: CASSPRDSPYNEQFF; CDR3nt: TGTGCCAGCAGCCCACGGGACTCCCCCTACAATGAGCAGTTCTTC; v_gene: TRBV7-9; j_gene: TRBJ2-1; abundance: medium-sized; d_gene: NA
CDR3aa: CASSPRTGLYEQFF; CDR3nt: TGTGCCAGCAGCCCCCGGACAGGACTCTACGAGCAGTTCTTC; v_gene: TRBV7-2; j_gene: TRBJ2-1; abundance: NA; d_gene: TRBD1
CDR3aa: CAWSNKERNEQFF; CDR3nt: TGTGCCTGGAGTAACAAAGAAAGGAATGAGCAGTTCTTC; v_gene: TRBV30; j_gene: TRBJ2-1; abundance: few; d_gene: NA
CDR3aa: CASSLGVLSYEQYF; CDR3nt: TGTGCCAGCAGTTTAGGGGTTCTTAGCTACGAGCAGTACTTC; v_gene: TRBV12-3/TRBV12-4; j_gene: TRBJ2-7; abundance: many; d_gene: NA
CDR3aa: CASSGGRAEETQYF; CDR3nt: TGCGCCAGCAGCGGCGGGAGGGCCGAAGAGACCCAGTACTTC; v_gene: TRBV5-1; j_gene: TRBJ2-5; abundance: NA; d_gene: TRBD2
CDR3aa: CASSTSGGSDTQYF; CDR3nt: TGTGCCAGCAGCACTAGCGGGGGATCAGATACGCAGTATTTT; v_gene: TRBV7-9; j_gene: TRBJ2-3; abundance: NA; d_gene: TRBD2
CDR3aa: CASSQEGTGGHYEQYF; CDR3nt: TGCGCCAGCAGCCAGGAAGGGACTGGGGGCCACTACGAGCAGTACTTC; v_gene: TRBV4-1; j_gene: TRBJ2-7; abundance: many; d_gene: NA
CDR3aa: CASSPGTSYEQYF; CDR3nt: TGTGCCAGCAGCCCAGGGACGTCCTACGAGCAGTACTTC; v_gene: TRBV7-9; j_gene: TRBJ2-7; abundance: many; d_gene: NA
CDR3aa: CASSFLAGLAKNIQYF; CDR3nt: TGTGCCAGCAGTTTTTTAGCCGGTCTAGCCAAAAACATTCAGTACTTC; v_gene: TRBV12-3/TRBV12-4; j_gene: TRBJ2-4; abundance: NA; d_gene: NA
CDR3aa: CASSGAGTEAFF; CDR3nt: TGTGCCAGCAGTGGCGCCGGTACTGAAGCTTTCTTT; v_gene: TRBV2; j_gene: TRBJ1-1; abundance: many; d_gene: NA
CDR3aa: CASSSLPLAQETQFF; CDR3nt: TGTGCCAGCAGCTCCCTCCCGTTAGCCCAAGAGACCCAGTTCTTC; v_gene: TRBV7-4; j_gene: TRBJ2-1; abundance: NA; d_gene: NA
CDR3aa: CASSLRQGLAGGRFSEQYF; CDR3nt: TGCGCCAGCAGCTTGAGGCAGGGACTAGCGGGAGGAAGATTCAGCGAGCAGTACTTC; v_gene: TRBV5-1; j_gene: TRBJ2-7; abundance: many; d_gene: TRBD2
CDR3aa: CASSLGGPNEQYF; CDR3nt: TGTGCCAGCAGCTTGGGGGGTCCCAACGAGCAGTACTTC; v_gene: TRBV7-8; j_gene: TRBJ2-7; abundance: NA; d_gene: NA